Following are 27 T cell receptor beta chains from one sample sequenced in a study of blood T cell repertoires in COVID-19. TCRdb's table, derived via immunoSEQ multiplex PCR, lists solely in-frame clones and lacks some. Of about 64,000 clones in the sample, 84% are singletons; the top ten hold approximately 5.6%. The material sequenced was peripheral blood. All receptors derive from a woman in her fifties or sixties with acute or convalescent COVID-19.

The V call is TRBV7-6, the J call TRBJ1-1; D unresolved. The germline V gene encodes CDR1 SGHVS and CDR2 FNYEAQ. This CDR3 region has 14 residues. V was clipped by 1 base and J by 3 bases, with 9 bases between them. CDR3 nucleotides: TGTGCCAGCAGCTTAGATGGGGAGGACACTGAAGCTTTCTTT. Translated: CASSLDGEDTEAFF.

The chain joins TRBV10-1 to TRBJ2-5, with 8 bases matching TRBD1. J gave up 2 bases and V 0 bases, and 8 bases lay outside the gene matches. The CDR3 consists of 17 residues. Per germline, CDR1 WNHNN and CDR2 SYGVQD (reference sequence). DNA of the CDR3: TGCGCCAGCAGTGAGTCGGCTGGACAGGGTGGACAAGAGACCCAGTACTTC. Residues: CASSESAGQGGQETQYF.

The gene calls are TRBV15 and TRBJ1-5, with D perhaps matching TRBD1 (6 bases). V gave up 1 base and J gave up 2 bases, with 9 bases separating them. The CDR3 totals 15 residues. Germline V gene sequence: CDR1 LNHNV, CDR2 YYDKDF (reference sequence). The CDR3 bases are TGTGCCACCAGCAGAGGAGGGGGAGGCAATCAGCCCCAGCATTTT. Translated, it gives CATSRGGGGNQPQHF. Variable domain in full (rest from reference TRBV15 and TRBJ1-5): DAMVIQNPRYQVTQFGKPVTLSCSQTLNHNVMYWYQQKSSQAPKLLFHYYDKDFNNEADTPDNFQSRRPNTSFCFLDIRSPGLGDTAMYLCATSRGGGGNQPQHFGDGTRLSIL.

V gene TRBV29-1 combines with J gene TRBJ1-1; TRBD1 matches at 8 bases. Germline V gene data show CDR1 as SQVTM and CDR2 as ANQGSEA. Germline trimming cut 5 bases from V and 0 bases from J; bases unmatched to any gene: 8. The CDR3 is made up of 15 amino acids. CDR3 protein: CSVYGTGHMNTEAFF. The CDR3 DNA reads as TGCAGCGTTTACGGGACAGGACACATGAACACTGAAGCTTTCTTT.

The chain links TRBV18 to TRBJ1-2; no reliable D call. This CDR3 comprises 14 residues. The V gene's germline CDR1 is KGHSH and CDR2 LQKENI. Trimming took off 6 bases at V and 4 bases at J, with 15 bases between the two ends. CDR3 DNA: TGTGCCAGCTCCTCAAGTACACAGTCCTATGGCTACACCTTC. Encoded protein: CASSSSTQSYGYTF.

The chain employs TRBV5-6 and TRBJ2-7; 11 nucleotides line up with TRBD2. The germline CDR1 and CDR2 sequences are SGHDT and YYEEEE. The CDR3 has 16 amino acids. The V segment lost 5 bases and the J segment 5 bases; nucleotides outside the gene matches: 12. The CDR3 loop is CASSSIAGGSDHEQYF. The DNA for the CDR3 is TGTGCCAGCAGTTCCATAGCGGGGGGGTCGGATCACGAGCAGTACTTC.

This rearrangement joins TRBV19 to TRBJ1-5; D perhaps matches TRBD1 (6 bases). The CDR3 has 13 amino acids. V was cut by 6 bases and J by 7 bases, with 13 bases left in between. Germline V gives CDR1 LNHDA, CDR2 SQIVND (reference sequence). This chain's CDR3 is CASSQERGQPQHF. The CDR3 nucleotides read TGTGCCAGTAGCCAGGAGAGGGGGCAGCCCCAGCATTTT.

The DNA of the CDR3 is TGTGCCAGCAGGCCAGGGGCCGGGGAGCTGTTTTTT. This translates into CASRPGAGELFF. The chain uses TRBV7-9 and TRBJ2-2, with a tentative D call TRBD1 (6 bases). CDR3 length equals 12 residues. V shed 6 bases and J shed 6 bases, with 8 bases lying between them. Germline CDR1 and CDR2: SEHNR and FQNEAQ (reference sequence).

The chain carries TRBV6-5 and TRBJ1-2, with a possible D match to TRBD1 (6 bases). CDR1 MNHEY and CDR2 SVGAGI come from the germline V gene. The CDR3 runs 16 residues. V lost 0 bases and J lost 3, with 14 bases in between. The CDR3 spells CASSYSRGGAYYGYTF. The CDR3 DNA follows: TGTGCCAGCAGTTACTCTAGGGGGGGCGCGTACTATGGCTACACCTTC.

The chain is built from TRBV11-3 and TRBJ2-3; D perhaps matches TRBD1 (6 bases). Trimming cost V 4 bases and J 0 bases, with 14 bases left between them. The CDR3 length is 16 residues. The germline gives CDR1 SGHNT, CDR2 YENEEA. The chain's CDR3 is CASSSTGTTSTDTQYF. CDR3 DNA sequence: TGTGCCAGCAGCTCGACCGGGACAACGAGCACAGATACGCAGTATTTT.

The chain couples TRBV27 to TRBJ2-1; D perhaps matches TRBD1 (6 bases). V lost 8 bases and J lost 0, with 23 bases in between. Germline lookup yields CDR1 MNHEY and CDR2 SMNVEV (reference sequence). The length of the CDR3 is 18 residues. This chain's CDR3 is CASLSRGFPTSSYNEQFF. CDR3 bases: TGTGCCAGCCTTTCCAGGGGTTTCCCGACGAGCTCCTACAATGAGCAGTTCTTC.

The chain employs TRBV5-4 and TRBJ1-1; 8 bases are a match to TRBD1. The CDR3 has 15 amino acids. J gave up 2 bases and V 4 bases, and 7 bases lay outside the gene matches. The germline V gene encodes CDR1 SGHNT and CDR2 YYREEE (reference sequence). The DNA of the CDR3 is TGTGCCAGCAGCCAGGTGACAGGGGCAAACACTGAAGCTTTCTTT. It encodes CASSQVTGANTEAFF.

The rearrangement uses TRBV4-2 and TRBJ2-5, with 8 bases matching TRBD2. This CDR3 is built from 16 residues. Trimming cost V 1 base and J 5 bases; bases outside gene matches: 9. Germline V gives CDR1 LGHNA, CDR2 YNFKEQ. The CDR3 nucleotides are TGTGCCAGCAGCCAAGGATCCCGGGGGGGCCTTGAGACCCAGTACTTC. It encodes CASSQGSRGGLETQYF.

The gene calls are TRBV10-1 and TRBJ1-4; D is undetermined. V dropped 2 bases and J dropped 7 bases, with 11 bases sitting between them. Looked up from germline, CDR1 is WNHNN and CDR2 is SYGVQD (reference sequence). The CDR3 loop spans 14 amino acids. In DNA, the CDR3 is TGCGCCAGCAGTGAGGAGGGCCGGGGTGAAAAACTGTTTTTT. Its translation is CASSEEGRGEKLFF.

The CDR3 spells CASSRDYQVDSYNEQFF. Written as DNA, the CDR3 is TGTGCCAGCAGTCGAGATTATCAGGTCGACTCCTACAATGAGCAGTTCTTC. The chain joins TRBV6-6 to TRBJ2-1; no firm D call. The V end was cut by 5 bases, the J end by 0 bases, with 17 bases between. Germline values: CDR1 MNHNY, CDR2 SVGAGI (reference sequence). This CDR3 is built from 17 residues.

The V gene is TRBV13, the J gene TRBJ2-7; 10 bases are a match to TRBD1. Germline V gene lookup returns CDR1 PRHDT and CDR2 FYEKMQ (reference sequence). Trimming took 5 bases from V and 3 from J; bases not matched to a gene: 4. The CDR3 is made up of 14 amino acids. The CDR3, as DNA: TGTGCCAGCAGCCGAGGACAGGGGGTCTACGAGCAGTACTTC. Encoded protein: CASSRGQGVYEQYF. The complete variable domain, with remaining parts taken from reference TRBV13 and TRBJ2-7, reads AAGVIQSPRHLIKEKRETATLKCYPIPRHDTVYWYQQGPGQDPQFLISFYEKMQSDKGSIPDRFSAQQFSDYHSELNMSSLELGDSALYFCASSRGQGVYEQYFGPGTRLTVT.

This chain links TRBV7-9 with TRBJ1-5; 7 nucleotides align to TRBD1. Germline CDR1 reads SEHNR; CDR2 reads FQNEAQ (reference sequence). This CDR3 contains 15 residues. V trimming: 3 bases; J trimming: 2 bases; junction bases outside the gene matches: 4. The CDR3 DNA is TGTGCCAGCAGCTTTGACAGGGTGGGCAATCAGCCCCAGCATTTT. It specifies CASSFDRVGNQPQHF.

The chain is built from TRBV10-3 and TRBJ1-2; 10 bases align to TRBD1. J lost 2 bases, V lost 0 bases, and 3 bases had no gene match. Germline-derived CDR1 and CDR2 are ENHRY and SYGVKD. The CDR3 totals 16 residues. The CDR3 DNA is TGTGCCATCAGTGAGTCGACAGGGGGCATCAACTATGGCTACACCTTC. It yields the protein CAISESTGGINYGYTF.

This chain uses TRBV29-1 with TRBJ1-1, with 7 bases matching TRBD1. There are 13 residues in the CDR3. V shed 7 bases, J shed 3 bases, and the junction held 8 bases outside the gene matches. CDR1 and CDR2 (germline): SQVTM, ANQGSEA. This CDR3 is CSASTGRDTEAFF. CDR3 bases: TGCAGCGCTTCGACAGGGCGGGACACTGAAGCTTTCTTT. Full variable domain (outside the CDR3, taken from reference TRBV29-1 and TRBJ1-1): SAVISQKPSRDICQRGTSLTIQCQVDSQVTMMFWYRQQPGQSLTLIATANQGSEATYESGFVIDKFPISRPNLTFSTLTVSNMSPEDSSIYLCSASTGRDTEAFFGQGTRLTVV.

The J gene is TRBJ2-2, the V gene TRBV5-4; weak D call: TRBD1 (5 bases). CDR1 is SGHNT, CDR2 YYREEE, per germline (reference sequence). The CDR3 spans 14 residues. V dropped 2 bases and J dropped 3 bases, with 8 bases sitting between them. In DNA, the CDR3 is TGTGCCAGCAGCTTAGACAGCCACACCGGGGAGCTGTTTTTT. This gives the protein CASSLDSHTGELFF.

CDR3 sequence reads: CASSQGIAGNQPQHF. The CDR3 nucleotides read TGCGCCAGCAGCCAAGGGATTGCAGGGAATCAGCCCCAGCATTTT. The V call is TRBV4-1, the J call TRBJ1-5; possible D gene TRBD1, 5 bases. Germline V gene data show CDR1 as MGHRA and CDR2 as YSYEKL. Trimming left V 1 base short and J 4 bases short, with 11 bases between. The CDR3 spans 15 residues.

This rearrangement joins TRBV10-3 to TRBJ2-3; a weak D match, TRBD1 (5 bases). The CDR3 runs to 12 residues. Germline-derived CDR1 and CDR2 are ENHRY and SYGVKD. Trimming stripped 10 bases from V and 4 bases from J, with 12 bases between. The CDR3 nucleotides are TGTGCCAGCGCAGGGTCCGCAGATACGCAGTATTTT. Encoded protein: CASAGSADTQYF.

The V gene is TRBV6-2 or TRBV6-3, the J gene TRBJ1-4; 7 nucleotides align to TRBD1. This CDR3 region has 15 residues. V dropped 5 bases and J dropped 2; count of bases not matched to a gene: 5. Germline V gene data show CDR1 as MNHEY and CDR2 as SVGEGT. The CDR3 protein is CASSTGVTTNEKLFF. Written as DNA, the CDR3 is TGTGCCAGCAGTACAGGGGTGACGACTAATGAAAAACTGTTTTTT.

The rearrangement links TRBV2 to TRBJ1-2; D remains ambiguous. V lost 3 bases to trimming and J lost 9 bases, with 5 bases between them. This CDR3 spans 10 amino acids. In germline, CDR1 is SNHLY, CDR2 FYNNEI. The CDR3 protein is CASSEWRYTF. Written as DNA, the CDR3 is TGTGCCAGCAGTGAGTGGCGCTACACCTTC.

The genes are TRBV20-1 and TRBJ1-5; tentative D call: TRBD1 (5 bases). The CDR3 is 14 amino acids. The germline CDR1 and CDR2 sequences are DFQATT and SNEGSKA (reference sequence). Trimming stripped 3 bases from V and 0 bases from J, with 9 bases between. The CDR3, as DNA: TGCAGTGCTAGTGATGACAGTAGCAATCAGCCCCAGCATTTT. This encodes CSASDDSSNQPQHF.

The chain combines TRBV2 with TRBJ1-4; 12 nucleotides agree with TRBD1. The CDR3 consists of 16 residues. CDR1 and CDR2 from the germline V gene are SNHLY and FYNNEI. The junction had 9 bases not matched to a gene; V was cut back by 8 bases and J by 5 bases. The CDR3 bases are TGTGCCAGCGAGGGACAGGGGGCCGGTGAGAATGAAAAACTGTTTTTT. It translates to CASEGQGAGENEKLFF.

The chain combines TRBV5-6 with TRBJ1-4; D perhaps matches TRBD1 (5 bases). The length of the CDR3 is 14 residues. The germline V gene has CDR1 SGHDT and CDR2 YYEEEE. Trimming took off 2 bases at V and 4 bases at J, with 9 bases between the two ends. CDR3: CASSLRTNNEKLFF. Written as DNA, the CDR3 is TGTGCCAGCAGCTTAAGGACAAATAATGAAAAACTGTTTTTT.